Presented here are 28 T cell receptor beta chains from one specimen sequenced in a study of T cells expressing NK-cell markers. TCRdb reprocessed the 5' RACE reads and keeps a single row for each CDR3 protein, giving no DNA. This table lists about 540,000 distinct CDR3 sequences. Sequenced material: blood T cells: a sorted CD56 or NKG2C T cell subset, CD4+ or CD8+ T cells, or bulk PBMC T cells (not recorded which). All receptors derive from a man aged 18 to 30 in good health.

The V call is TRBV7-6, the J call TRBJ2-1; the D call from TCRdb, TRBD2, cannot be confirmed without DNA. The CDR3 covers 13 residues. Germline CDR1 SGHVS, CDR2 FNYEAQ. CDR3 sequence: CASSQTSRHEQFF.

The chain joins TRBV12-3 or TRBV12-4 to TRBJ1-1; the D call from TCRdb, TRBD1, cannot be confirmed without DNA. CDR3 length: 15 residues. The CDR3 protein is CASSETRTVNTEAFF.

The genes are TRBV12-3 or TRBV12-4 and TRBJ2-3. This CDR3 has 11 amino acids. The CDR3 loop reads CASSSLDTQYF.

The chain carries TRBV10-1 and TRBJ1-2; absent DNA, TCRdb's TRBD1 call cannot be checked. From germline, CDR1 is WNHNN and CDR2 SYGVQD (reference sequence). The CDR3 sequence is 14 residues long. The CDR3 reads CASSDGTTNYGYTF.

This chain links TRBV10-3 with TRBJ2-2; without DNA, the TCRdb call of TRBD1 cannot be checked. CDR1 is ENHRY, CDR2 SYGVKD, per germline. This CDR3 has 16 amino acids. CDR3 residues: CAISERQGGNTGELFF.

J is TRBJ1-5 and V is TRBV28. The CDR3 spans 16 residues. Germline CDR1 and CDR2: MDHEN and SYDVKM. CDR3: CASSFSTKGFNQPQHF.

This chain joins TRBV29-1 and TRBJ2-1; the D call of TRBD1 rests on TCRdb alone, since no DNA is present to check it. Germline V gives CDR1 SQVTM, CDR2 ANQGSEA. The CDR3 totals 13 residues. The CDR3 loop reads CSVRPLLGNEQFF.

CDR3 sequence: CSAKDREGSSGANVLTF. The genes are TRBV20-1 and TRBJ2-6; TCRdb returns TRBD1, unconfirmable since there is no DNA. The CDR3 totals 17 residues. Germline V gene data show CDR1 as DFQATT and CDR2 as SNEGSKA (reference sequence).

V is TRBV27 and J is TRBJ2-7; the TCRdb call, TRBD1, lacks DNA for checking. The CDR3 contains 12 residues. Germline V lookup: CDR1 MNHEY, CDR2 SMNVEV (reference sequence). The chain's CDR3 is CASSPRGTEQYF.

The rearrangement uses TRBV27 and TRBJ2-4; TCRdb lists TRBD1, though no DNA is available to test this call. Germline V CDR1 and CDR2: MNHEY, SMNVEV (reference sequence). This CDR3 has 16 residues. Here the CDR3 reads CASSSRQGLIKNIQYF.

The rearrangement joins TRBV20-1 to TRBJ2-1; TCRdb outputs TRBD2, but without DNA this stays unchecked. Germline CDR1 reads DFQATT; CDR2 reads SNEGSKA (reference sequence). This CDR3 spans 17 amino acids. The chain's CDR3 is CSARDGVAGVLGDEQFF.

The genes are TRBV7-2 and TRBJ2-1. The CDR3 is made up of 14 amino acids. CDR1 and CDR2 (germline): SGHTA, FQGNSA. CDR3 amino acids: CASSLAGVKNEQFF.

The chain combines TRBV5-1 with TRBJ2-1; with no DNA, the TCRdb D assignment of TRBD1 cannot be verified. From germline, CDR1 is SGHRS and CDR2 YFSETQ. This CDR3 contains 15 residues. CDR3 sequence: CASSGSGTSYNEQFF.

The rearrangement joins TRBV19 to TRBJ2-7; TCRdb picks TRBD1, but there is no DNA to check that call. Germline V gene data show CDR1 as LNHDA and CDR2 as SQIVND (reference sequence). This CDR3 contains 15 residues. The CDR3 is CASSRQAGAFYEQYF.

The chain links TRBV20-1 to TRBJ2-3; there is no DNA to check the TCRdb D call of TRBD1. The CDR3 is 17 residues long. CDR1 DFQATT and CDR2 SNEGSKA come from the germline V gene (reference sequence). CDR3 region: CSAIGTAKAGRPDTQYF.

The genes are TRBV12-3 or TRBV12-4 and TRBJ1-5. The CDR3 is 15 amino acids. This CDR3 reads CASSSRGGPWQPQHF.

The rearrangement joins TRBV12-3 or TRBV12-4 to TRBJ2-7; no DNA is available, so the TRBD2 call from TCRdb remains unchecked. The CDR3 is 13 residues long. CDR3 protein: CASSWGTSYEQYF.

V usage is TRBV28 and J usage is TRBJ1-2. CDR1 and CDR2 (germline): MDHEN, SYDVKM. CDR3 size: 11 residues. The CDR3 spells CASSLIYGYTF.

The CDR3 protein is CASSQVIDYEQYF. This chain uses TRBV14 with TRBJ2-7. Germline CDR1 reads SGHDN; CDR2 reads FVKESK. The CDR3 consists of 13 residues.

This sequence joins TRBV5-1 and TRBJ2-1; TCRdb's D gene call, TRBD1, goes unchecked for lack of DNA. This CDR3 is 15 amino acids long. CDR1 is SGHRS and CDR2 is YFSETQ in the germline V gene. Here the CDR3 reads CASSTSGQGNNEQFF.

The V call is TRBV3-1, the J call TRBJ2-2; lacking DNA, the TRBD2 call made by TCRdb goes unchecked. The CDR3 covers 15 residues. Germline CDR1 reads LGHDT; CDR2 reads YNNKEL (reference sequence). Here the CDR3 reads CASSQGQALLGELFF.

This CDR3 is CASSPVLVPKRADSSYNEQFF. The rearrangement uses TRBV5-1 and TRBJ2-1; TCRdb indicates TRBD2, and absent DNA this call remains unverified. The germline V gene encodes CDR1 SGHRS and CDR2 YFSETQ. CDR3 length: 21 residues.

The chain is built from TRBV12-5 and TRBJ2-1; TCRdb's assignment of TRBD2 cannot be checked, as there is no DNA. Germline V gene sequence: CDR1 LGHNT, CDR2 FRNRAP. The length of the CDR3 is 18 residues. The CDR3 here is CASGLWPGLRGSYNEQFF.

V usage is TRBV5-1 and J usage is TRBJ2-3. Germline V gene lookup returns CDR1 SGHRS and CDR2 YFSETQ. This CDR3 is built from 13 residues. Here the CDR3 reads CASSFRSGDTQYF.

The rearrangement uses TRBV15 and TRBJ2-1; TCRdb selects TRBD2, and the lack of DNA leaves this call unchecked. This CDR3 is built from 14 residues. Germline lookup yields CDR1 LNHNV and CDR2 YYDKDF (reference sequence). This CDR3 reads CATSVSGTSGEQFF.

V usage is TRBV12-3 or TRBV12-4 and J usage is TRBJ2-1. This CDR3 has 13 amino acids. CDR3 loop: CASSYGVTAGQFF.

This chain joins TRBV5-5 and TRBJ1-2. The CDR3 consists of 16 residues. The germline V gene has CDR1 SGHKS and CDR2 YYEKEE (reference sequence). The CDR3 reads CASSLFEAGSWDGYTF.

The chain is built from TRBV6-5 and TRBJ1-1; TCRdb proposes TRBD1, but this gene call is untestable without DNA. The germline V gene encodes CDR1 MNHEY and CDR2 SVGAGI. This CDR3 is built from 12 residues. CDR3: CASRTGGTEAFF.